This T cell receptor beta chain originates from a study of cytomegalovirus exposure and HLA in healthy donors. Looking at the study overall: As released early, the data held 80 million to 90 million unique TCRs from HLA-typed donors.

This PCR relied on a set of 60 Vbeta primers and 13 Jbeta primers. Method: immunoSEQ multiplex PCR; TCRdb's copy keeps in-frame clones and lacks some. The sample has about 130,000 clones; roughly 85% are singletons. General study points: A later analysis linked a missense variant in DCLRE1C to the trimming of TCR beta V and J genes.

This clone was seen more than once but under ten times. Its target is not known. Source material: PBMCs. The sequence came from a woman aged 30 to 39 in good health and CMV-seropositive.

As DNA, the CDR3 is TGTGCCAGCTCACTTATGGGCCCACGCTCTGGAAACACCATATATTTT. It codes for CASSLMGPRSGNTIYF. The chain couples TRBV18 to TRBJ1-3, with D unresolved. Trimming removed 4 bases from V and 0 bases from J, with 13 bases in between. This CDR3 has 16 residues. Germline-derived CDR1 and CDR2 are KGHSH and LQKENI.